This entry is about one TCR beta chain. The data stem from a study of cytomegalovirus exposure and HLA in healthy donors. Overall study: Unique TCR beta sequences numbering approximately 120 million came from around 180 million T cells in an earlier analysis.

The PCR employed 60 Vbeta primers together with 13 Jbeta primers. Generated by immunoSEQ multiplex PCR, the TCRdb table keeps only in-frame clones and is missing some. The sample includes 150,000 to 200,000 clones, 70% to 75% of them seen just once. CDR3 length: 15 amino acids. J gave up 3 bases and V 5 bases, and 9 bases lay outside the gene matches. Germline V gene lookup returns CDR1 MGHDK and CDR2 SYGVNS. V is TRBV25-1 and J is TRBJ2-5, with TRBD1 matching 7 bases. This receptor was identified in a young man in good health and CMV-seropositive. The sample consisted of PBMCs. In DNA form, the CDR3 reads TGTGCCAGCAGTCGCCCGGACAGGTTTGAAGAGACCCAGTACTTC. Translation gives CASSRPDRFEETQYF. The full variable domain, completed using reference TRBV25-1 and TRBJ2-5, is EADIYQTPRYLVIGTGKKITLECSQTMGHDKMYWYQQDPGMELHLIHYSYGVNSTEKGDLSSESTVSRIRTEHFPLTLESARPSHTSQYLCASSRPDRFEETQYFGPGTRLLVL.